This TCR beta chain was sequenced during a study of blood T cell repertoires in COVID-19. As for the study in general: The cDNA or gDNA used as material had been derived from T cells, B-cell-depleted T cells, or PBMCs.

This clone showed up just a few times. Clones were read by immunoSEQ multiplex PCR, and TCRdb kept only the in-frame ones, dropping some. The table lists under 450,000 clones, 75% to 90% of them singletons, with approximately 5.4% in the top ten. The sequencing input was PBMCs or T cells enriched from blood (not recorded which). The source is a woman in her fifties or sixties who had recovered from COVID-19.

CDR3 sequence: CASSLVFGGLNYGYTF. CDR3 bases: TGTGCCAGCAGCTTAGTTTTTGGCGGCCTTAACTATGGCTACACCTTC. The chain carries TRBV7-2 and TRBJ1-2; D not resolved. The V end was cut by 1 base, the J end by 1 base, with 13 bases between. The germline CDR1 and CDR2 sequences are SGHTA and FQGNSA. This CDR3 spans 16 amino acids.